This is a list of T cell receptor beta chains from one sample in a study of blood T cell repertoires in COVID-19. This table comes from immunoSEQ multiplex PCR, and its TCRdb copy is limited to in-frame clones, with some not included. The table records about 180,000 clones, approximately 86% of them present only once. Sequencing input: peripheral blood. Receptor source: a woman of 80 years or more with acute or convalescent COVID-19. Each CDR3 is given with its conserved first and last residue. Fields, in order: CDR3 protein, CDR3 DNA, CDR3 length, D gene, clone size, J gene, V gene. The D gene is left open where the match is weak. Expanded clones get a size class; other rows say once, few or many, or leave the size out.

cdr3_aa: CASSINSGNTIYF
cdr3_nt: TGTGCCAGCAGCATCAACTCTGGAAACACCATATATTTT
cdr3_length: 13
d_call: -
clone_size: -
j_call: TRBJ1-3
v_call: TRBV7-9

cdr3_aa: CASSLVGNTDYNSPLHF
cdr3_nt: TGTGCCAGCAGCTTAGTCGGGAACACAGACTATAATTCACCCCTCCACTTT
cdr3_length: 17
d_call: -
clone_size: once
j_call: TRBJ1-6
v_call: TRBV7-9

cdr3_aa: CASSLGGQGWYGYTF
cdr3_nt: TGTGCCAGCAGCTTGGGCGGACAGGGATGGTATGGCTACACCTTC
cdr3_length: 15
d_call: TRBD1
clone_size: -
j_call: TRBJ1-2
v_call: TRBV5-8

cdr3_aa: CASSELQGADGYTF
cdr3_nt: TGTGCCAGCAGCGAGCTCCAGGGGGCCGATGGCTACACCTTC
cdr3_length: 14
d_call: TRBD1
clone_size: -
j_call: TRBJ1-2
v_call: TRBV7-2

cdr3_aa: CASSPSEGGTGELFF
cdr3_nt: TGTGCCAGCAGCCCCTCAGAGGGAGGCACCGGGGAGCTGTTTTTT
cdr3_length: 15
d_call: -
clone_size: -
j_call: TRBJ2-2
v_call: TRBV5-5

cdr3_aa: CASTAQGAYYGYTF
cdr3_nt: TGTGCCAGCACCGCACAGGGGGCATACTATGGCTACACCTTC
cdr3_length: 14
d_call: TRBD1
clone_size: -
j_call: TRBJ1-2
v_call: TRBV6-5

cdr3_aa: CSVGVTGGTEAFF
cdr3_nt: TGCAGCGTTGGAGTCACAGGGGGCACTGAAGCTTTCTTT
cdr3_length: 13
d_call: TRBD1
clone_size: -
j_call: TRBJ1-1
v_call: TRBV29-1

cdr3_aa: CASSLGGQLTETQYF
cdr3_nt: TGTGCCAGCAGCTTAGGTGGGCAGTTGACGGAGACCCAGTACTTC
cdr3_length: 15
d_call: -
clone_size: -
j_call: TRBJ2-5
v_call: TRBV7-9

cdr3_aa: CASSLGPASNEQFF
cdr3_nt: TGCGCCAGCAGCTTGGGACCAGCGAGCAATGAGCAGTTCTTC
cdr3_length: 14
d_call: -
clone_size: -
j_call: TRBJ2-1
v_call: TRBV5-1

cdr3_aa: CASSSGQGPYEQYF
cdr3_nt: TGTGCCAGCAGTTCGGGACAGGGACCCTACGAGCAGTACTTC
cdr3_length: 14
d_call: TRBD1
clone_size: once
j_call: TRBJ2-7
v_call: TRBV2

cdr3_aa: CASSLSGSDTQYF
cdr3_nt: TGCGCCAGCAGCTTGTCAGGGTCAGATACGCAGTATTTT
cdr3_length: 13
d_call: -
clone_size: -
j_call: TRBJ2-3
v_call: TRBV5-1

cdr3_aa: CASSLFNGYQPQHF
cdr3_nt: TGTGCCAGCAGCTTGTTCAACGGTTATCAGCCCCAGCATTTT
cdr3_length: 14
d_call: -
clone_size: -
j_call: TRBJ1-5
v_call: TRBV5-8

cdr3_aa: CAIRGAAGGRTSGIPSYEQYF
cdr3_nt: TGTGCCATCCGGGGAGCGGCAGGGGGCCGGACTAGCGGGATTCCCTCCTACGAGCAGTACTTC
cdr3_length: 21
d_call: TRBD2
clone_size: -
j_call: TRBJ2-7
v_call: TRBV10-3

cdr3_aa: CASSYSYLGRTTYGYTF
cdr3_nt: TGTGCCAGCAGTTACTCATATCTAGGTCGGACAACCTATGGCTACACCTTC
cdr3_length: 17
d_call: -
clone_size: -
j_call: TRBJ1-2
v_call: TRBV6-2/TRBV6-3

cdr3_aa: CASSPLGQGGGQETQYF
cdr3_nt: TGTGCCAGCAGTCCCCTGGGACAGGGTGGAGGGCAAGAGACCCAGTACTTC
cdr3_length: 17
d_call: TRBD1
clone_size: -
j_call: TRBJ2-5
v_call: TRBV6-6

cdr3_aa: CASSLRQGNYEQYF
cdr3_nt: TGTGCCAGCAGCTTACGACAGGGCAACTACGAGCAGTACTTC
cdr3_length: 14
d_call: TRBD1
clone_size: -
j_call: TRBJ2-7
v_call: TRBV13

cdr3_aa: CASSLVAGGEDTQYF
cdr3_nt: TGTGCCAGCAGCTTGGTGGCGGGAGGGGAAGATACGCAGTATTTT
cdr3_length: 15
d_call: TRBD2
clone_size: -
j_call: TRBJ2-3
v_call: TRBV5-5

cdr3_aa: CASSQGTGGFTEAFF
cdr3_nt: TGTGCCAGCAGCCAGGGGACAGGGGGCTTCACTGAAGCTTTCTTT
cdr3_length: 15
d_call: TRBD1
clone_size: -
j_call: TRBJ1-1
v_call: TRBV5-8

cdr3_aa: CASSYNRGHPGGYTF
cdr3_nt: TGTGCCAGCAGCTATAACAGGGGGCACCCGGGTGGCTACACCTTC
cdr3_length: 15
d_call: TRBD1
clone_size: -
j_call: TRBJ1-2
v_call: TRBV5-8

cdr3_aa: CASSLNRGQGGPEAFF
cdr3_nt: TGCGCCAGCAGCTTAAATCGCGGACAGGGGGGACCTGAAGCTTTCTTT
cdr3_length: 16
d_call: TRBD1
clone_size: -
j_call: TRBJ1-1
v_call: TRBV5-1

cdr3_aa: CASTDRVGGELFF
cdr3_nt: TGTGCCAGCACGGACAGGGTAGGCGGGGAGCTGTTTTTT
cdr3_length: 13
d_call: TRBD1
clone_size: few
j_call: TRBJ2-2
v_call: TRBV12-3/TRBV12-4

cdr3_aa: CASRPTGEANEKLFF
cdr3_nt: TGTGCCAGCAGACCCACAGGGGAGGCTAATGAAAAACTGTTTTTT
cdr3_length: 15
d_call: TRBD1
clone_size: -
j_call: TRBJ1-4
v_call: TRBV6-5

cdr3_aa: CASSLTGTRHYEQYF
cdr3_nt: TGTGCCAGCAGCTTAACCGGGACTAGACACTACGAGCAGTACTTC
cdr3_length: 15
d_call: TRBD2
clone_size: -
j_call: TRBJ2-7
v_call: TRBV7-2

cdr3_aa: CASSVGAGGPTGELFF
cdr3_nt: TGTGCCAGCAGCGTAGGGGCGGGAGGCCCTACCGGGGAGCTGTTTTTT
cdr3_length: 16
d_call: TRBD2
clone_size: once
j_call: TRBJ2-2
v_call: TRBV9

cdr3_aa: CSASFIDRGGSNEQFF
cdr3_nt: TGCAGTGCTAGTTTTATCGACAGGGGGGGTTCCAATGAGCAGTTCTTC
cdr3_length: 16
d_call: TRBD1
clone_size: -
j_call: TRBJ2-1
v_call: TRBV20-1

cdr3_aa: CASSYDTRRTFF
cdr3_nt: TGTGCCAGCAGCTACGACACCCGCCGAACTTTCTTT
cdr3_length: 12
d_call: -
clone_size: -
j_call: TRBJ1-1
v_call: TRBV6-5

cdr3_aa: CASSGQGFQPQHF
cdr3_nt: TGTGCCAGCAGCGGACAGGGATTTCAGCCCCAGCATTTT
cdr3_length: 13
d_call: TRBD1
clone_size: -
j_call: TRBJ1-5
v_call: TRBV12-3/TRBV12-4

cdr3_aa: CASSSNRGAQETQYF
cdr3_nt: TGTGCCAGCAGCTCAAACAGGGGTGCGCAGGAGACCCAGTACTTC
cdr3_length: 15
d_call: TRBD1
clone_size: few
j_call: TRBJ2-5
v_call: TRBV7-2

cdr3_aa: CASSFDYRALNTEAFF
cdr3_nt: TGTGCCAGCAGCTTCGATTACAGGGCTCTGAACACTGAAGCTTTCTTT
cdr3_length: 16
d_call: -
clone_size: -
j_call: TRBJ1-1
v_call: TRBV11-2

cdr3_aa: CASSPGGRTDTQYF
cdr3_nt: TGTGCCAGCAGCCCGGGGGGGCGGACAGATACGCAGTATTTT
cdr3_length: 14
d_call: TRBD2
clone_size: -
j_call: TRBJ2-3
v_call: TRBV6-5

cdr3_aa: CACGKGPNTEAFF
cdr3_nt: TGTGCCTGTGGTAAGGGGCCTAACACTGAAGCTTTCTTT
cdr3_length: 13
d_call: -
clone_size: -
j_call: TRBJ1-1
v_call: TRBV30

cdr3_aa: CASSPMTRQGAFAFF
cdr3_nt: TGTGCCAGCAGCCCCATGACTAGACAGGGGGCATTTGCTTTCTTT
cdr3_length: 15
d_call: TRBD1
clone_size: -
j_call: TRBJ1-1
v_call: TRBV3-1/TRBV3-2

cdr3_aa: CASSPYGQASSYNSPLHF
cdr3_nt: TGTGCCAGCTCACCTTACGGACAGGCCAGCTCCTATAATTCACCCCTCCACTTT
cdr3_length: 18
d_call: TRBD1
clone_size: -
j_call: TRBJ1-6
v_call: TRBV18

cdr3_aa: CASSLALAFRGEQYF
cdr3_nt: TGTGCCAGCAGCTTAGCGCTAGCCTTTAGAGGCGAGCAGTACTTC
cdr3_length: 15
d_call: -
clone_size: -
j_call: TRBJ2-7
v_call: TRBV7-8

cdr3_aa: CASSEWEVGQANYGYTF
cdr3_nt: TGTGCCAGCAGTGAGTGGGAGGTAGGACAGGCGAACTATGGCTACACCTTC
cdr3_length: 17
d_call: TRBD1
clone_size: once
j_call: TRBJ1-2
v_call: TRBV2

cdr3_aa: CASSDPWASGSSRQYF
cdr3_nt: TGTGCCAGCAGTGACCCCTGGGCTAGCGGGAGTTCGAGGCAGTACTTC
cdr3_length: 16
d_call: TRBD2
clone_size: once
j_call: TRBJ2-7
v_call: TRBV25-1

cdr3_aa: CASSITSGSSGANVLTF
cdr3_nt: TGCGCCAGCAGTATCACTAGTGGGAGCTCTGGGGCCAACGTCCTGACTTTC
cdr3_length: 17
d_call: -
clone_size: -
j_call: TRBJ2-6
v_call: TRBV5-1